This T cell receptor beta chain was recovered during a study of early T cells in non-severe SARS-CoV-2 infection. On the study more broadly: RNA in bulk from unsorted whole blood was sequenced, and chains were unpaired.

From the 5' RACE reads, TCRdb called clonotypes with MiXCR, one entry per CDR3 protein. Altogether about 69,000 distinct CDR3 sequences are present, 10% to 15% being singletons, with the ten largest covering around 6.3%. CDR1 is SNHLY and CDR2 is FYNNEI in the germline V gene. Trimming cost V 7 bases and J 0 bases, with 9 bases left between them. The CDR3 consists of 14 residues. Sequencing was done on a sample of whole blood. The J gene is TRBJ2-2, the V gene TRBV2; D is possibly TRBD1 (6 bases). The source of this sequence is an adult who was a healthcare worker with PCR-confirmed SARS-CoV-2 infection or an uninfected control (not recorded which). As DNA, the CDR3 is TGTGCCAGCAAGGGACATACGAACACCGGGGAGCTGTTTTTT. This codes for CASKGHTNTGELFF.